The sequence of this T cell receptor (beta chain) was determined in a study of shared clonotypes between healthy human individuals. V gave up 5 bases and J gave up 1 base; unmatched junction bases: 10. CDR1 and CDR2 (germline): LGHNT, FRNRAP. This CDR3 is 18 amino acids long. The healthy adult donors were HIV-negative and reported no recent acute infections or vaccinations. Donors, without exception, were Caucasian adults residing in Nashville, Tennessee. Researchers ran the assay at a deep level. Clones were sequenced by immunoSEQ multiplex PCR, and TCRdb holds only the in-frame ones, with some missing. The data show about 600,000 clones, roughly 97% seen once.

The sequencing input was naive CD4+ T cells sorted from blood. Subset in this sample: CD45RA+ positively selected. The clonotype was recovered from a woman aged 30 to 39 in good health. J is TRBJ2-3 and V is TRBV12-5; 12 bases match TRBD2. DNA of the CDR3: TGTGCTAGTGGTAAGGGACTAGCGGGCCCTCCGGGCACAGATACGCAGTATTTT. It yields the protein CASGKGLAGPPGTDTQYF.